Listed below are T cell receptor beta chains from one sample, sequenced in a study of CXCR3-negative and CXCR3-positive naive CD8 T cells. TCRdb re-called the 5' RACE reads, yielding one record per CDR3 amino acid sequence without DNA. The repertoire table contains over 70,000 distinct CDR3 sequences. The sequenced sample was naive CXCR3- CD8+ T cells from blood. The receptors were sampled from a human donor in good health. Some clones in this sample may be carry-over from other donors' samples. The CDR3 runs from the conserved cysteine through the conserved F or W. Each record gives: J gene, V gene, CDR3 protein.

j_gene: TRBJ2-2
v_gene: TRBV2
CDR3aa: CASSEGQNTNTGELFF

j_gene: TRBJ2-3
v_gene: TRBV15
CDR3aa: CATSSTVPLGQAGIDTQYF

j_gene: TRBJ1-3
v_gene: TRBV7-9
CDR3aa: CASSLSRASAGNTIYF

j_gene: TRBJ1-1
v_gene: TRBV28
CDR3aa: CASSTPTGHPRFFF

j_gene: TRBJ2-7
v_gene: TRBV12-3/TRBV12-4
CDR3aa: CASSEDRGNYEQYF

j_gene: TRBJ2-7
v_gene: TRBV20-1
CDR3aa: CSAREAGWAYEQYF

j_gene: TRBJ2-1
v_gene: TRBV9
CDR3aa: CASSPPPGGPNNEQFF

j_gene: TRBJ2-1
v_gene: TRBV7-6
CDR3aa: CASSLDPGQYNEQFF

j_gene: TRBJ2-1
v_gene: TRBV18
CDR3aa: CASSPRDRTYNEQFF

j_gene: TRBJ2-7
v_gene: TRBV12-3/TRBV12-4
CDR3aa: CASSFAGPAYEQYF

j_gene: TRBJ2-1
v_gene: TRBV10-3
CDR3aa: CAIKPTDRGPYNEQFF

j_gene: TRBJ2-7
v_gene: TRBV20-1
CDR3aa: CSASQATYEQYF

j_gene: TRBJ2-1
v_gene: TRBV15
CDR3aa: CATSREADRGPQNEQFF

j_gene: TRBJ2-2
v_gene: TRBV12-3/TRBV12-4
CDR3aa: CASSLAERGVELFF

j_gene: TRBJ2-7
v_gene: TRBV7-8
CDR3aa: CASSHRRASHEQYF

j_gene: TRBJ2-7
v_gene: TRBV4-3
CDR3aa: CASSQERGQIYEQYF

j_gene: TRBJ2-7
v_gene: TRBV3-1
CDR3aa: CASSQAIGWEQYF

j_gene: TRBJ1-1
v_gene: TRBV20-1
CDR3aa: CSARPAGNTEAFF

j_gene: TRBJ2-1
v_gene: TRBV19
CDR3aa: CASSIVAGGPNEQFF

j_gene: TRBJ1-4
v_gene: TRBV7-9
CDR3aa: CASSLDWEEEKLFF

j_gene: TRBJ2-7
v_gene: TRBV6-5
CDR3aa: CASRPTSGGFSYEQYF

j_gene: TRBJ1-2
v_gene: TRBV7-9
CDR3aa: CASSQPGYDYGYTF

j_gene: TRBJ2-1
v_gene: TRBV28
CDR3aa: CASSLLAGGPIQDEQFF

j_gene: TRBJ2-7
v_gene: TRBV7-9
CDR3aa: CASSRGQGFYDEQYF

j_gene: TRBJ2-3
v_gene: TRBV29-1
CDR3aa: CSVGGQGFTDTQYF

j_gene: TRBJ1-2
v_gene: TRBV5-6
CDR3aa: CASSFRTGGGYTF

j_gene: TRBJ2-7
v_gene: TRBV29-1
CDR3aa: CSVDVGDEQYF

j_gene: TRBJ2-7
v_gene: TRBV28
CDR3aa: CASSFRTGPARYEQYF

j_gene: TRBJ2-3
v_gene: TRBV5-1
CDR3aa: CASSEEQGYYTDTQYF

j_gene: TRBJ1-1
v_gene: TRBV28
CDR3aa: CASPHPLNTEAFF

j_gene: TRBJ2-1
v_gene: TRBV12-3/TRBV12-4
CDR3aa: CASTPGGGGYNEQFF

j_gene: TRBJ2-7
v_gene: TRBV28
CDR3aa: CASSLTGTSPYEQYF

j_gene: TRBJ1-1
v_gene: TRBV20-1
CDR3aa: CSAIKPSVGRDRGEFRWDTEAFF

j_gene: TRBJ2-7
v_gene: TRBV28
CDR3aa: CASSTGAGGQYF

j_gene: TRBJ2-2
v_gene: TRBV12-3/TRBV12-4
CDR3aa: CASTPQGNTGELFF

j_gene: TRBJ2-1
v_gene: TRBV14
CDR3aa: CASSQIVGEQFF

j_gene: TRBJ1-1
v_gene: TRBV5-5
CDR3aa: CASSLTGGYTEAFF

j_gene: TRBJ2-2
v_gene: TRBV25-1
CDR3aa: CASSEFQNAGRNTGELFF

j_gene: TRBJ2-1
v_gene: TRBV30
CDR3aa: CAWSVFTGEYNEQFF

j_gene: TRBJ2-7
v_gene: TRBV12-3/TRBV12-4
CDR3aa: CASTPHPTAYEQYF

j_gene: TRBJ1-2
v_gene: TRBV12-3/TRBV12-4
CDR3aa: CASSLLPPQGAGYYGYTF

j_gene: TRBJ2-1
v_gene: TRBV7-8
CDR3aa: CASTPWGDVNEQFF

j_gene: TRBJ2-1
v_gene: TRBV29-1
CDR3aa: CSVELAGGRDEQFF

j_gene: TRBJ2-1
v_gene: TRBV7-9
CDR3aa: CASSLKGGNEQFF

j_gene: TRBJ2-7
v_gene: TRBV10-3
CDR3aa: CAGAGTETYEQYF

j_gene: TRBJ2-1
v_gene: TRBV7-6
CDR3aa: CASSQGQGMNDEQFF

j_gene: TRBJ2-7
v_gene: TRBV10-3
CDR3aa: CAISEDLYEQYF

j_gene: TRBJ2-7
v_gene: TRBV5-1
CDR3aa: CASSVGTGVDEQYF

j_gene: TRBJ2-7
v_gene: TRBV13
CDR3aa: CASSLGRGDEQYF

j_gene: TRBJ2-7
v_gene: TRBV25-1
CDR3aa: CASSEFGAYEQYF

j_gene: TRBJ2-7
v_gene: TRBV29-1
CDR3aa: CSVFRDSSYEQYF

j_gene: TRBJ2-7
v_gene: TRBV12-3/TRBV12-4
CDR3aa: CASSLFRGHTYEQYF

j_gene: TRBJ1-4
v_gene: TRBV7-9
CDR3aa: CASRPGDREKLFF

j_gene: TRBJ2-1
v_gene: TRBV29-1
CDR3aa: CSAWQGGGNEQFF

j_gene: TRBJ2-7
v_gene: TRBV20-1
CDR3aa: CSARDPVAKSYEQYF

j_gene: TRBJ1-2
v_gene: TRBV6-5
CDR3aa: CASSEGPLYGYTF

j_gene: TRBJ2-1
v_gene: TRBV12-3/TRBV12-4
CDR3aa: CASSFSIGSGISYNEQFF

j_gene: TRBJ2-3
v_gene: TRBV7-9
CDR3aa: CASSLPGLPADTQYF

j_gene: TRBJ1-6
v_gene: TRBV25-1
CDR3aa: CASSESLRGNSPLHF